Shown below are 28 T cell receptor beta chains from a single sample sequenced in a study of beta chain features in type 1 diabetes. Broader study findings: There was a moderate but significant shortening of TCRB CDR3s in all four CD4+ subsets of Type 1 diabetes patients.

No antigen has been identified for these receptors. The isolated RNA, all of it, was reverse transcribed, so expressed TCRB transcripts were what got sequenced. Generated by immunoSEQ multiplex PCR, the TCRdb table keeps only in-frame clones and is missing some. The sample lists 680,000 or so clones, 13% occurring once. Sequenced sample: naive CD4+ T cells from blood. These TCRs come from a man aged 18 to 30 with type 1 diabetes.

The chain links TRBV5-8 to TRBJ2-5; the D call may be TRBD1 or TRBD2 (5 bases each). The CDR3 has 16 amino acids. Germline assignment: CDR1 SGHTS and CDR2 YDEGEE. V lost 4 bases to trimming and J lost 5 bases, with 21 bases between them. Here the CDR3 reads CASSPTGTGDWETQYF. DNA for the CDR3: TGTGCCAGCAGCCCTACCGGGACGGGTGATTGGGAGACCCAGTACTTC.

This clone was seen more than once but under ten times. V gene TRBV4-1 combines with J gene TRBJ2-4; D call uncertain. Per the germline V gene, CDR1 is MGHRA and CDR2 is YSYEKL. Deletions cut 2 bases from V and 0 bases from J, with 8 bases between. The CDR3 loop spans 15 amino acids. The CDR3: CASSQLILAKNIQYF. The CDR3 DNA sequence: TGCGCCAGCAGCCAACTAATACTAGCCAAAAACATTCAGTACTTC.

Here the CDR3 DNA reads TGTGCCAGCAGTGAGCAGGTCCAAGAGACCCAGTACTTC. Its translation: CASSEQVQETQYF. The chain carries TRBV6-4 and TRBJ2-5; D is uncertain. The CDR3 has 13 residues. Trimming cost V 3 bases and J 1 base, with 6 bases left between them. Germline V lookup: CDR1 MRHNA, CDR2 SNTAGT.

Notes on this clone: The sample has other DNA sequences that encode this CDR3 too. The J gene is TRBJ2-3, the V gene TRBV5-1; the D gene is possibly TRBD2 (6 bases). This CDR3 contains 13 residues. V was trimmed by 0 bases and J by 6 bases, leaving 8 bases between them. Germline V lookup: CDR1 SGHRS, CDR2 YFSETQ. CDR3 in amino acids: CASSLAGGDTQYF. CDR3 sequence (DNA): TGCGCCAGCAGCTTGGCTGGGGGGGATACGCAGTATTTT.

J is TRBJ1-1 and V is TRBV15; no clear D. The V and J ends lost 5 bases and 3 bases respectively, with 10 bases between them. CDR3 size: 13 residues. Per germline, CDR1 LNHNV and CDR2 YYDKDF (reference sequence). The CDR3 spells CATSGRMDTEAFF. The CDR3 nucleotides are TGTGCCACCAGCGGTCGGATGGACACTGAAGCTTTCTTT.

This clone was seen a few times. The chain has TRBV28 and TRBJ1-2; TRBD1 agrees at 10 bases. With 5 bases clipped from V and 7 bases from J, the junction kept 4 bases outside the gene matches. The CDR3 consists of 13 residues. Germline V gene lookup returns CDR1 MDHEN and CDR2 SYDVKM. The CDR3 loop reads CASSTGQGTGYTF. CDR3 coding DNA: TGTGCCAGCAGTACGGGACAGGGGACTGGCTACACCTTC.

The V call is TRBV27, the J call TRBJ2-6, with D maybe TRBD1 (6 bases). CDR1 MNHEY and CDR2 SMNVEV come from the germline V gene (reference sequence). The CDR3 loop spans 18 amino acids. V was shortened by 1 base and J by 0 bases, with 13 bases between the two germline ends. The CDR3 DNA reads TGTGCCAGCAGTTTATTTTGGACAGAGAGCTCTGGGGCCAACGTCCTGACTTTC. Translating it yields CASSLFWTESSGANVLTF.

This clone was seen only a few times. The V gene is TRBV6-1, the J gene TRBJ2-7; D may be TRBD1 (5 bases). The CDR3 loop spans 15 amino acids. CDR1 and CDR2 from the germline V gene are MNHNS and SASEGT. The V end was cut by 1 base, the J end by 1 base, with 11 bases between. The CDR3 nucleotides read TGTGCCAGCAGTGAAGGGATGACAGTATCCTACGAGCAGTACTTC. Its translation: CASSEGMTVSYEQYF.

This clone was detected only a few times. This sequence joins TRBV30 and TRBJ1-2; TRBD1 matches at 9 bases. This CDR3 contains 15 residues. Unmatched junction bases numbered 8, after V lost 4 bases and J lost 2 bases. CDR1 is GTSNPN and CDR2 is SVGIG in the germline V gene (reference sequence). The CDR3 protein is CAWIETGTGNYGYTF. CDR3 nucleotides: TGTGCCTGGATTGAGACCGGGACAGGGAACTATGGCTACACCTTC.

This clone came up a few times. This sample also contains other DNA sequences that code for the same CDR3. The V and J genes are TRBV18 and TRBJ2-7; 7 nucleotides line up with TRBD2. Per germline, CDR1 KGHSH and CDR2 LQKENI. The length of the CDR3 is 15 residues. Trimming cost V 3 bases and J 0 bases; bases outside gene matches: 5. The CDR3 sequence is CASSPGRGSSYEQYF. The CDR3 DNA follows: TGTGCCAGCTCACCGGGGCGGGGGAGCTCCTACGAGCAGTACTTC.

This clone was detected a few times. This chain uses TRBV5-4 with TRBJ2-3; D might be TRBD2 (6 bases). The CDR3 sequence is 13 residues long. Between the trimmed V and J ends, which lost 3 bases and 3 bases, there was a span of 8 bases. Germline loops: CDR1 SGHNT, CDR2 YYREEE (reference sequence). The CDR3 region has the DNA TGTGCCAGCAGCTCCCTAGCGACAGATACGCAGTATTTT. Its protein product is CASSSLATDTQYF. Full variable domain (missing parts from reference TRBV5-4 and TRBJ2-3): ETGVTQSPTHLIKTRGQQVTLRCSSQSGHNTVSWYQQALGQGPQFIFQYYREEENGRGNFPPRFSGLQFPNYSSELNVNALELDDSALYLCASSSLATDTQYFGPGTRLTVL.

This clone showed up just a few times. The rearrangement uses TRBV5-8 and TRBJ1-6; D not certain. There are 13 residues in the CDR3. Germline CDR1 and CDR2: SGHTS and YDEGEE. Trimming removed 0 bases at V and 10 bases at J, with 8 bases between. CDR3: CASSLGVGSPLHF. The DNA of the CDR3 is TGTGCCAGCAGCTTGGGGGTCGGGTCACCCCTCCACTTT.

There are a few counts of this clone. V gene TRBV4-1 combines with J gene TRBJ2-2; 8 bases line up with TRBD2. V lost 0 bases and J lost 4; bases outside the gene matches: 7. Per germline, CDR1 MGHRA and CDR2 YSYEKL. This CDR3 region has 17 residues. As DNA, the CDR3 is TGCGCCAGCAGCCAAGATCGGGGCGGGGGGACCACCGGGGAGCTGTTTTTT. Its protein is CASSQDRGGGTTGELFF.

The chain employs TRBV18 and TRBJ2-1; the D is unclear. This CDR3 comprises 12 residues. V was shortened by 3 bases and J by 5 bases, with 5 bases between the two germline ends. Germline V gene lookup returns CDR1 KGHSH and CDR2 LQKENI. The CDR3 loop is CASSPRNNEQFF. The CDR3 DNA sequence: TGTGCCAGCTCACCGAGGAACAATGAGCAGTTCTTC.

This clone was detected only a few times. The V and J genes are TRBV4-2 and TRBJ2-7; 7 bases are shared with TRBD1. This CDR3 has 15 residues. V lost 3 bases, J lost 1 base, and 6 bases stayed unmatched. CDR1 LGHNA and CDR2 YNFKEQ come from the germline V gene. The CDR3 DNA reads TGTGCCAGCAGCCAGGGGACAGAGCCATCCTACGAGCAGTACTTC. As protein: CASSQGTEPSYEQYF.

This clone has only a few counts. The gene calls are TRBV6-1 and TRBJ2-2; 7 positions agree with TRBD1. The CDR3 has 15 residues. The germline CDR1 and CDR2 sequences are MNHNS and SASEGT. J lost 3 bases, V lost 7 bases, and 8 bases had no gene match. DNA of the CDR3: TGTGCCAGCAATCCGGACAGGCCAGACACCGGGGAGCTGTTTTTT. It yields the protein CASNPDRPDTGELFF.

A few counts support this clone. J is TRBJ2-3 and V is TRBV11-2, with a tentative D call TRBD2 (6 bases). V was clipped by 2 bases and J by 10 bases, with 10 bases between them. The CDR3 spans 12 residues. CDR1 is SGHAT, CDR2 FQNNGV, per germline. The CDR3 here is CASSLFGGAQYF. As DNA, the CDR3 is TGTGCCAGCAGCTTATTCGGGGGTGCGCAGTATTTT.

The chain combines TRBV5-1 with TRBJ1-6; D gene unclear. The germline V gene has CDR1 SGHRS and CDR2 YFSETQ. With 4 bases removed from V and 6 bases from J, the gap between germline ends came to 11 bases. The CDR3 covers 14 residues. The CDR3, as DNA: TGCGCCAGCAGCGATGGACCGACTAATTCACCCCTCCACTTT. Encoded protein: CASSDGPTNSPLHF. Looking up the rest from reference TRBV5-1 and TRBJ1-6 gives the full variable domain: KAGVTQTPRYLIKTRGQQVTLSCSPISGHRSVSWYQQTPGQGLQFLFEYFSETQRNKGNFPGRFSGRQFSNSRSEMNVSTLELGDSALYLCASSDGPTNSPLHFGNGTRLTVT.

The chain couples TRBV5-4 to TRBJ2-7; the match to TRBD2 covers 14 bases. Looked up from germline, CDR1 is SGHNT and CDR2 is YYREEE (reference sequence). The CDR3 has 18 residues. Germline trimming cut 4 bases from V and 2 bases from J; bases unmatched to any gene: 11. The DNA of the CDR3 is TGTGCCAGCAGCCGAGGACTAGCGGGGGGAGGAGGAGCCTACGAGCAGTACTTC. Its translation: CASSRGLAGGGGAYEQYF.

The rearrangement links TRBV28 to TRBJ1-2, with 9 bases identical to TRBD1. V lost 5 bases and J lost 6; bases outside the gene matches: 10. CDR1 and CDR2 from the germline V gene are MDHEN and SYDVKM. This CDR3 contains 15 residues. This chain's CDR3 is CASSRTPGQGDGYTF. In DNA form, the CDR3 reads TGTGCCAGCAGTCGAACTCCGGGACAGGGTGATGGCTACACCTTC.

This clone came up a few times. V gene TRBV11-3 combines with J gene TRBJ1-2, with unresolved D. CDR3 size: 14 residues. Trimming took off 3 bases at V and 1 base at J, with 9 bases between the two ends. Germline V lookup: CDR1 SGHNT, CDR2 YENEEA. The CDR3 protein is CASSFTGSNYGYTF. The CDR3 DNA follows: TGTGCCAGCAGCTTCACCGGGAGTAACTATGGCTACACCTTC.

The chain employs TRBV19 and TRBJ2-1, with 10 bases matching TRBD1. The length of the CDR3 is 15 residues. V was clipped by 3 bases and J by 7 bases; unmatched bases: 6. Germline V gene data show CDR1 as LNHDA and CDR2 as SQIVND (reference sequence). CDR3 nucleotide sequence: TGTGCCAGTAGTATTGGGGGACAGGGGTATAATGAGCAGTTCTTC. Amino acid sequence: CASSIGGQGYNEQFF. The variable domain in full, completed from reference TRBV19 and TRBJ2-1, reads DGGITQSPKYLFRKEGQNVTLSCEQNLNHDAMYWYRQDPGQGLRLIYYSQIVNDFQKGDIAEGYSVSREKKESFPLTVTSAQKNPTAFYLCASSIGGQGYNEQFFGPGTRLTVL.

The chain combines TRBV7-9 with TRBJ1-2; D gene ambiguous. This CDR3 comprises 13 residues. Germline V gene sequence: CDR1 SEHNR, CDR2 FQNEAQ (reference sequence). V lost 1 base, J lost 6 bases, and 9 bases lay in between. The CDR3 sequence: CASSLDQINGYTF. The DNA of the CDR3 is TGTGCCAGCAGCTTAGACCAAATCAATGGCTACACCTTC.

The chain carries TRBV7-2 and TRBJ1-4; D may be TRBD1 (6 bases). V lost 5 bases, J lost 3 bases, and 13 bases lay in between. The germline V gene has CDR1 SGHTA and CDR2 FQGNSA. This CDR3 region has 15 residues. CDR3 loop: CASSRTTGSNEKLFF. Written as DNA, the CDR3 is TGTGCCAGCAGCCGTACGACAGGCTCTAATGAAAAACTGTTTTTT.

The CDR3 bases are TGTGCCAGTACCGCAGGAGCGGGGGAGCAGTACTTC. Translated, it gives CASTAGAGEQYF. The chain links TRBV19 to TRBJ2-7; 7 bases match TRBD2. Germline V gives CDR1 LNHDA, CDR2 SQIVND (reference sequence). The CDR3 spans 12 residues. With 7 bases clipped from V and 7 bases from J, the junction kept 7 bases outside the gene matches.

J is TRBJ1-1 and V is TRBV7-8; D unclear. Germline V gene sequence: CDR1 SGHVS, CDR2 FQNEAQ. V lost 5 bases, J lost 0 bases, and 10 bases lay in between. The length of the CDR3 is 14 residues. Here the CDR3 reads CASSLGGMNTEAFF. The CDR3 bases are TGTGCCAGCAGCCTGGGAGGAATGAACACTGAAGCTTTCTTT.

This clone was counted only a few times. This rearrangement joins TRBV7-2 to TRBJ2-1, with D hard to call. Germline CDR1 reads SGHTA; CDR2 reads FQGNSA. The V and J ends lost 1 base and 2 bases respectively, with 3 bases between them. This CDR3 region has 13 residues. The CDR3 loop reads CASSLVTYNEQFF. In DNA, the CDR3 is TGTGCCAGCAGCTTAGTCACCTACAATGAGCAGTTCTTC.

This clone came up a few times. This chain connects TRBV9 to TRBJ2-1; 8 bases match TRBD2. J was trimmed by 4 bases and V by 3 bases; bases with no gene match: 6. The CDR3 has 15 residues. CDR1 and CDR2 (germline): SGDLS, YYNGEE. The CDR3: CASSDTAGGYNEQFF. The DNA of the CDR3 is TGTGCCAGCAGCGATACCGCGGGGGGTTACAATGAGCAGTTCTTC.